This TCR beta chain was retrieved from a study of T cells after yellow fever vaccination. V was clipped by 7 bases and J by 11 bases; unmatched bases: 6. The CDR3 is 11 residues long. Germline V lookup: CDR1 SNHLY, CDR2 FYNNEI. TCRdb called the 5' RACE reads again in MiXCR, with one record for every CDR3 protein. The data show a few hundred thousand distinct CDR3 sequences, roughly 3.9% seen once. On this clonotype: Its antigen is unidentified.

Overall study findings and caveats: Among primary-vaccination clones, most reappeared after the booster, at about 95% for CD4 and about 90% for CD8.

This TCR was recovered from a man aged 18 to 29 who received the YFV17D yellow fever vaccine. V is TRBV2 and J is TRBJ1-1, with TRBD1 matching 8 bases. The sequencing here drew on PBMCs, taken 5 days after the yellow fever booster vaccination. CDR3 DNA: TGTGCCAGCATGAGGGACAGGTCGGCTTTCTTT. Protein: CASMRDRSAFF.